Below are 27 T cell receptor beta chains sequenced from a single sample in a study of spatial heterogeneity in lung cancer. TCRdb processed the 5' RACE reads anew with MiXCR; each CDR3 protein has one entry. The table lists some 34,000 distinct CDR3 sequences, more than 7% of them singletons. Time point: sample taken at primary tumor resection. The specimen comprised PBMCs, sampled at surgery. The receptors derive from a female donor with early-stage non-small cell lung cancer.

This clonotype was recorded at least ten times. The V call is TRBV6-5, the J call TRBJ2-1; D is unclear. Trimming cost V 0 bases and J 6 bases, with 0 bases left between them. The CDR3 covers 11 residues. The V gene's germline CDR1 is MNHEY and CDR2 SVGAGI. The CDR3 spells CASSYSNEQFF. The CDR3, as DNA: TGTGCCAGCAGTTACTCCAATGAGCAGTTCTTC.

This clonotype occurred many times. CDR3 DNA: TGCGCCAGCAGCCAACCCGGACTAGCGGGAGGGGGGCAAGAGACCCAGTACTTC. Translated: CASSQPGLAGGGQETQYF. The rearrangement links TRBV4-3 to TRBJ2-5; 15 bases line up with TRBD2. V lost 2 bases and J lost 2; bases outside the gene matches: 6. The CDR3 length is 18 residues. Looked up from germline, CDR1 is LGHNA and CDR2 is YSLEER.

This clonotype was seen at least ten times. This chain links TRBV12-3 or TRBV12-4 with TRBJ2-2; D uncertain. Between the trimmed V and J ends, which lost 2 bases and 6 bases, there was a span of 7 bases. This CDR3 is built from 13 residues. The CDR3 loop is CASSLSGPGELFF. The CDR3 bases are TGTGCCAGCAGTTTATCCGGGCCCGGGGAGCTGTTTTTT.

The table lists this clonotype with many counts. This chain connects TRBV9 to TRBJ2-3; D is perhaps TRBD2 (5 bases). The CDR3 consists of 15 residues. Germline V gene data show CDR1 as SGDLS and CDR2 as YYNGEE. The V and J ends lost 2 bases and 2 bases respectively, with 12 bases between them. The CDR3 coding sequence is TGTGCCAGCAGCGTCTTAGCGTCCAACACAGATACGCAGTATTTT. Translating it yields CASSVLASNTDTQYF.

Points on this clonotype: Possible read error: a much larger clone is one base away. The genes are TRBV6-5 and TRBJ2-5, with 13 bases matching TRBD2. CDR3 length: 14 amino acids. J lost 4 bases, V lost 8 bases, and 4 bases had no gene match. The germline CDR1 and CDR2 sequences are MNHEY and SVGAGI. CDR3 sequence reads: CASRTSGGLETQYF. The CDR3 DNA follows: TGTGCCAGCCGGACTAGCGGGGGTCTAGAGACCCAGTACTTC.

In this sample, this clonotype is medium-sized. The V and J genes are TRBV27 and TRBJ2-3; 14 bases are shared with TRBD2. The CDR3 spans 18 residues. Germline-derived CDR1 and CDR2 are MNHEY and SMNVEV (reference sequence). The V segment lost 3 bases and the J segment 5 bases; nucleotides outside the gene matches: 10. In DNA form, the CDR3 reads TGTGCCAGCAGTTTGTTGGTGGGAGGACTAGCGGGAGGAGATACGCAGTATTTT. This sequence encodes CASSLLVGGLAGGDTQYF.

In this sample, this clonotype turned up many times. The chain couples TRBV28 to TRBJ2-7; D gene unclear. Germline V CDR1 and CDR2: MDHEN, SYDVKM. Trimming shortened V by 10 bases and J by 3 bases, and 16 bases separated the two germline ends. The CDR3 runs 13 residues. In DNA form, the CDR3 reads TGTGCCACTATGATCAGGACCGACTACGAGCAGTACTTC. Its protein product is CATMIRTDYEQYF.

The chain couples TRBV6-2 or TRBV6-3 to TRBJ2-3; tentatively, D is TRBD1 (5 bases). This CDR3 is 15 amino acids long. With 6 bases removed from V and 0 bases from J, the gap between germline ends came to 13 bases. Germline V CDR1 and CDR2: MNHEY, SVGEGT. As DNA, the CDR3 is TGTGCCAGCAGAGACATCAGGGAAAGCACAGATACGCAGTATTTT. It yields the protein CASRDIRESTDTQYF.

In this sample, this clonotype turned up many times. V gene TRBV19 combines with J gene TRBJ2-7; D tentatively fits TRBD1 or TRBD2 (5 bases each). Germline V gene sequence: CDR1 LNHDA, CDR2 SQIVND (reference sequence). The V gene lost 5 bases and the J gene lost 6 bases, with 20 bases spanning the gap. The CDR3 covers 15 residues. The DNA of the CDR3 is TGTGCCAGTAGTCCCCCGGGACCGAGGCCTCGCGAGCAGTACTTC. Protein: CASSPPGPRPREQYF. Filled out from reference TRBV19 and TRBJ2-7, the complete variable domain reads DGGITQSPKYLFRKEGQNVTLSCEQNLNHDAMYWYRQDPGQGLRLIYYSQIVNDFQKGDIAEGYSVSREKKESFPLTVTSAQKNPTAFYLCASSPPGPRPREQYFGPGTRLTVT.

This clonotype was seen many times. This sequence joins TRBV2 and TRBJ1-6; 10 nucleotides agree with TRBD1. The CDR3 runs 13 residues. Germline V gene lookup returns CDR1 SNHLY and CDR2 FYNNEI. The trim removed 8 bases at V and 9 bases at J, leaving 4 bases unmatched. The CDR3 DNA follows: TGTGCCAGCTGCCGGGACAGGGGTTCACCCCTCCACTTT. The encoded protein is CASCRDRGSPLHF.

This clonotype has a count of ten or more. The chain links TRBV18 to TRBJ2-2, with 7 nucleotides matching TRBD1. The CDR3 has 16 amino acids. CDR1 KGHSH and CDR2 LQKENI come from the germline V gene. After removal of 0 bases from V and 6 bases from J, the junction contained 7 bases not matched to a gene. For the CDR3, the DNA is TGTGCCAGCTCACCACCAGCCAGACAGGGAGCCGGGGAGCTGTTTTTT. Translating it yields CASSPPARQGAGELFF.

There are many counts of this clonotype. The V gene is TRBV20-1, the J gene TRBJ2-3; 11 positions agree with TRBD2. The CDR3 extends over 17 amino acids. Germline CDR1 DFQATT, CDR2 SNEGSKA (reference sequence). After removal of 1 base from V and 2 bases from J, the junction contained 8 bases not matched to a gene. CDR3 sequence: CSARVTSGKGYTDTQYF. The CDR3 DNA sequence: TGCAGTGCTAGAGTGACTAGCGGGAAAGGATACACAGATACGCAGTATTTT.

In this sample, this clonotype turned up a few times. The chain employs TRBV19 and TRBJ2-7; D could derive from TRBD1 or TRBD2 (5 bases each). The CDR3 spans 13 residues. The germline gives CDR1 LNHDA, CDR2 SQIVND (reference sequence). Trimming pared 4 bases from V and 12 bases from J, leaving 19 bases between. The CDR3 nucleotides read TGTGCCAGTAGTACTGTGGCCGGGGCCGGACGGTACTTC. This translates into CASSTVAGAGRYF.

This clonotype has ten or more counts. The chain combines TRBV7-9 with TRBJ1-2; no clear D gene. Deletions cut 2 bases from V and 2 bases from J, with 9 bases between. Germline lookup yields CDR1 SEHNR and CDR2 FQNEAQ (reference sequence). The CDR3 covers 14 residues. In DNA form, the CDR3 reads TGTGCCAGCAGCTTAACCGCCTTGAACTATGGCTACACCTTC. Translation gives CASSLTALNYGYTF.

There are a few counts of this clonotype. The chain links TRBV7-2 to TRBJ2-5; D is perhaps TRBD1 or TRBD2 (5 bases each). The germline V gene has CDR1 SGHTA and CDR2 FQGNSA. There are 15 residues in the CDR3. The ends were cut back, 2 bases at V and 4 bases at J, with 14 bases in the middle. The CDR3 region has the DNA TGTGCCAGCAGCTTAATGGTCAACGGGGCAGAGACCCAGTACTTC. This gives the protein CASSLMVNGAETQYF.

A few counts support this clonotype. V usage is TRBV12-3 or TRBV12-4 and J usage is TRBJ1-6; no clear D gene. Trimming left V 6 bases short and J 4 bases short, with 10 bases between. The CDR3 loop spans 14 amino acids. CDR3 sequence reads: CASSLTPYNSPLHF. CDR3 DNA: TGTGCCAGCAGCCTTACACCGTATAATTCACCCCTCCACTTT.

This clonotype was counted a few times. The V and J genes are TRBV10-1 and TRBJ2-5; a weak D match, TRBD2 (7 bases). Germline CDR1 and CDR2: WNHNN and SYGVQD (reference sequence). V shed 0 bases and J shed 5 bases, with 19 bases lying between them. The CDR3 has 17 amino acids. The CDR3 sequence is CASSESNEGGGPETQYF. The CDR3 DNA sequence: TGCGCCAGCAGTGAGTCGAACGAGGGAGGGGGGCCGGAGACCCAGTACTTC.

Remarks on this clonotype: Being one base from a much bigger clone, this may be a read error. The chain uses TRBV29-1 and TRBJ2-5; D assignment may be TRBD1 or TRBD2 (5 bases each). Germline CDR1 reads SQVTM; CDR2 reads ANQGSEA. V was clipped by 6 bases and J by 9 bases, with 14 bases between them. The CDR3 is 11 residues long. The CDR3 nucleotides read TGCAGCGTCAATCCCGGGACCCCCCAGTACTTC. Translating it yields CSVNPGTPQYF.

This clonotype was counted at least ten times. The chain carries TRBV12-3 or TRBV12-4 and TRBJ1-2, with 8 bases that match TRBD1. Trimming cost V 3 bases and J 6 bases; bases outside gene matches: 6. There are 14 residues in the CDR3. The CDR3 DNA reads TGTGCCAGCAGTTTCGGGCAGGGGGCTGATGGCTACACCTTC. This translates into CASSFGQGADGYTF.

This clonotype was detected ten times or more. This chain connects TRBV5-1 to TRBJ2-2; D gene uncertain. Germline V CDR1 and CDR2: SGHRS, YFSETQ. The CDR3 extends over 13 amino acids. V was cut by 4 bases and J by 6 bases, with 10 bases left in between. CDR3 coding DNA: TGCGCCAGCAGCCCAGGTCCCTCCGGGGAGCTGTTTTTT. Its protein is CASSPGPSGELFF.

The rearrangement uses TRBV27 and TRBJ2-7; D might be TRBD1 or TRBD2, each matching 5 bases. There are 17 residues in the CDR3. With 2 bases removed from V and 2 bases from J, the gap between germline ends came to 19 bases. CDR1 is MNHEY, CDR2 SMNVEV, per germline (reference sequence). In DNA form, the CDR3 reads TGTGCCAGCAGTTTACCCCAGAGGAGGTTGGGGGCCTACGAGCAGTACTTC. Protein sequence: CASSLPQRRLGAYEQYF.

J is TRBJ2-3 and V is TRBV10-3; TRBD1 aligns across 7 bases. Germline V gene lookup returns CDR1 ENHRY and CDR2 SYGVKD. Trimming took 4 bases from V and 1 from J; bases not matched to a gene: 5. The CDR3 totals 15 residues. CDR3: CAISVQGKGTDTQYF. CDR3 coding DNA: TGTGCCATCAGTGTACAGGGGAAAGGCACAGATACGCAGTATTTT.

This clonotype was found many times. J is TRBJ2-7 and V is TRBV3-1; the D is unclear. The CDR3 is 12 residues long. Germline V gene lookup returns CDR1 LGHDT and CDR2 YNNKEL (reference sequence). Trimming took 0 bases from V and 4 from J, leaving 4 bases between them. The CDR3 here is CASSQEGYEQYF. In nucleotides, the CDR3 is TGTGCCAGCAGCCAAGAGGGTTACGAGCAGTACTTC.

This clonotype was recorded at least ten times. The V and J genes are TRBV5-1 and TRBJ2-1; 10 nucleotides match TRBD2. CDR3 length equals 14 residues. Per germline, CDR1 SGHRS and CDR2 YFSETQ. Losses at the gene ends were 2 bases for V and 8 bases for J; bases not matched to a gene: 4. CDR3 DNA sequence: TGCGCCAGCAGCTTACCCACTAGCGGGGATGAGCAGTTCTTC. Its translation: CASSLPTSGDEQFF.

With respect to this clonotype: A much larger clone is a single base away; this may be a read error. This chain links TRBV5-4 with TRBJ2-5; D might be TRBD2 (6 bases). Germline CDR1 and CDR2: SGHNT and YYREEE (reference sequence). V dropped 4 bases and J dropped 5 bases, with 15 bases sitting between them. The CDR3 covers 14 residues. This CDR3 reads CASSPRWGDETQYF. CDR3 bases: TGTGCCAGCAGCCCCCGGTGGGGGGACGAGACCCAGTACTTC.

The chain has TRBV3-1 and TRBJ2-1; D possibly corresponds to TRBD2 (6 bases). Germline-derived CDR1 and CDR2 are LGHDT and YNNKEL (reference sequence). CDR3 size: 16 residues. Trimming left V 4 bases short and J 0 bases short, with 13 bases between. Here the CDR3 reads CASSPYRDFSYNEQFF. The DNA of the CDR3 is TGTGCCAGCAGCCCTTACCGGGACTTCTCCTACAATGAGCAGTTCTTC.

This clonotype was counted ten times or more. The chain joins TRBV6-5 to TRBJ2-7, with a weak D call TRBD2 (6 bases). There are 12 residues in the CDR3. The germline gives CDR1 MNHEY, CDR2 SVGAGI. V dropped 8 bases and J dropped 3 bases, with 11 bases sitting between them. The CDR3 spells CASEEGYYEQYF. The CDR3 DNA reads as TGTGCCAGCGAGGAGGGGTACTACGAGCAGTACTTC.